A single sample is the source of the 8 T cell receptor beta chains below, sequenced in a study of identifying expanded T cells in peripheral blood. Only in-frame clones appear in the TCRdb table, and some are missing; sequencing was by immunoSEQ multiplex PCR. Here the sample spans fewer than 80,000 clones, around 83% being singletons. Material: blood. These receptors were taken from a person between 18 and 75 years old in good health.

This chain uses TRBV10-1 with TRBJ2-3; 7 bases are a match to TRBD1. The CDR3 is 15 amino acids. V lost 6 bases to trimming and J lost 2 bases; unmatched junction nucleotides: 8. In germline, CDR1 is WNHNN, CDR2 SYGVQD (reference sequence). The DNA of the CDR3 is TGCGCCAGCAGCTACGGGACAGCCCACACAGATACGCAGTATTTT. Translation gives CASSYGTAHTDTQYF.

The chain joins TRBV18 to TRBJ2-1, with D hard to call. There are 14 residues in the CDR3. CDR1 is KGHSH, CDR2 LQKENI, per germline. Trimming shortened V by 6 bases and J by 7 bases, and 16 bases separated the two germline ends. The CDR3 nucleotides are TGTGCCAGCTCCTCTCAATTGGGCCTTAATGAGCAGTTCTTC. Translation gives CASSSQLGLNEQFF.

The chain recombines TRBV18 with TRBJ2-2, with 9 bases lining up with TRBD1. The CDR3 extends over 17 amino acids. Germline lookup yields CDR1 KGHSH and CDR2 LQKENI. The junction had 10 bases not matched to a gene; V was cut back by 3 bases and J by 5 bases. The DNA of the CDR3 is TGTGCCAGCTCACCTTTGGTCGCGGGACAGGGAACCGGGGAGCTGTTTTTT. This translates into CASSPLVAGQGTGELFF.

This chain connects TRBV5-5 to TRBJ2-7, with D perhaps matching TRBD2 (5 bases). The CDR3 extends over 14 amino acids. The V and J ends lost 0 bases and 0 bases respectively, with 7 bases between them. Germline CDR1 reads SGHKS; CDR2 reads YYEKEE (reference sequence). In DNA form, the CDR3 reads TGTGCCAGCAGCTTGGCGGGGAGCTCCTACGAGCAGTACGTC. It codes for CASSLAGSSYEQYV.

CDR3 in amino acids: CASSVEPTSSGNTIYF. The CDR3 DNA sequence: TGTGCCAGCAGCGTGGAGCCAACTAGCTCTGGAAACACCATATATTTT. The J gene is TRBJ1-3, the V gene TRBV9; D is ambiguous. The CDR3 is 16 amino acids. Germline CDR1 is SGDLS and CDR2 is YYNGEE. V was shortened by 2 bases and J by 0 bases, with 12 bases between the two germline ends.

The V gene is TRBV18, the J gene TRBJ1-5; unclear D gene. CDR3 size: 15 residues. CDR1 is KGHSH and CDR2 is LQKENI in the germline V gene. V gave up 3 bases and J gave up 1 base, with 10 bases separating them. The CDR3 reads CASSPATSSNQPQHF. CDR3 DNA: TGTGCCAGCTCACCCGCGACTTCGAGCAATCAGCCCCAGCATTTT.

This rearrangement joins TRBV7-9 to TRBJ2-2; no firm D call. The CDR3 totals 11 residues. V lost 4 bases and J 6 bases, leaving 3 bases between the germline ends. Germline lookup yields CDR1 SEHNR and CDR2 FQNEAQ (reference sequence). The CDR3 bases are TGTGCCAGCAGCTGGGCCGGGGAGCTGTTTTTT. Amino acids: CASSWAGELFF.

CDR3 sequence: CASSDGQGRNTIYF. The DNA for the CDR3 is TGTGCCAGCAGCGATGGACAGGGGAGAAACACCATATATTTT. This rearrangement joins TRBV5-4 to TRBJ1-3, with 9 bases aligning to TRBD1. The CDR3 sequence is 14 residues long. Trimming took 4 bases from V and 5 from J; bases not matched to a gene: 4. Germline V CDR1 and CDR2: SGHNT, YYREEE (reference sequence).